This T cell receptor (beta chain) was recorded in a study of shared clonotypes between healthy human individuals (dated by TCRdb to the early 2020s). Study-wide context: A couple of women and a few men aged 18 to 49 years were included in the cohort. Different laboratories and diverse techniques were used to prepare libraries and sequence TCR repertoires, to increase sequencing depth and limit assay-specific biases. Each donor's leukapheresis produced roughly between roughly 0.85 and 9.5 billion PBMCs. The study deeply sequenced blood TCR repertoires of five healthy adults to estimate repertoire size and the extent of clonotype sharing between individuals. For each donor, three plates each were used for CD4 naive and CD4 memory, two plates were used for CD8 naive, and one plate was used for CD8 memory. Overall results and qualifications from the work: Naive subsets generally had larger estimated clonotype richness than memory subsets. Pairwise subsampling indicated that sequencing depth was expected to affect the degree of clonotype sharing among donors. Sampling was restricted to blood, and TCR repertoires in tissue are likely to differ from TCR repertoires in blood. Approximately 5% of naive CD4, around 3.6% of naive CD8, around 2.3% of memory CD4, and roughly 0.4% of memory CD8 clonotypes were shared across a few donors. Compared with non-shared clonotypes, clonotypes shared by all four sorted-subset donors had higher generation probabilities. Incomplete sequencing was indicated by rarefaction of sorted-subset datasets, despite the large sequencing depth. The genetic and exposure-history diversity represented was limited by the small number of donors.

CDR1 and CDR2, looked up from the germline V gene (reference sequence), are MNHEY and SMNVEV. Here V drops 6 bases and J drops 2 bases, and the junction holds 5 bases not matched to any gene. The CDR3, from cysteine to phenylalanine, totals 15 residues. Only the CDR3 part of the read is kept: 45 bases, read in frame from the first base. Using the deep immunoSEQ assay, multiplex PCR amplified TCR CDR3 regions from genomic DNA. Extracted genomic DNA from each cell subset was spread evenly across all wells of several immunoSEQ 96-well plates, with each plate serving as a replicate. For sorted subsets, each replicate PCR was loaded with 200 ng genomic DNA, equivalent to roughly 30,000 T cell genomes. Purified libraries were quantified with a Qubit 3.0 fluorometer, sized on a Bioanalyzer 2100, and re-quantified with the KAPA Library Quantification kit. A separate single-read 150-cycle Illumina NextSeq 550 flow cell was used to sequence each immunoSEQ 96-well plate. The authors' analysis ran thus. The immunoSEQ output contained only junctional sequences without quality scores, so filtering could not match that applied to full-length reads. Sequences were annotated with PyIR, a Python wrapper for IgBLAST v1.9, using IMGT germline references to assign V/J genes and CDR3. Reads were removed for weak V/J assignments (E-value above 1e-6), missing CDR3, stop codons, out-of-frame junctions, or ambiguous translated residues. A V3J clonotype was defined by an identical inferred V gene, J gene, and CDR3 amino acid sequence. Percentage overlap between repertoires was computed as shared unique clonotypes divided by the size of the smaller repertoire. RTK rarefaction, the Chao1 estimator, and Recon v2.1 estimates of unobserved clonotypes were used to assess repertoire richness. Generation probabilities were computed with OLGA for all TCRbeta clonotypes obtained by the gDNA method from four donors. TCRdb holds this immuneACCESS table with in-frame rearrangements only. Some clones are missing; in checked studies, unresolved V genes explain under half, and the rest has no known cause. That table furnishes V, J and clone size, whereas the DNA furnished D and trimming. The sample table records some 600,000 clones; approximately 96% of these occur just once. The ten largest make up approximately 0.12% of the sample.

Regarding this clone: It lacks a known antigen. No base quality values were provided; no much bigger clone lies one nucleotide off.

For the CD8 naive samples, CD45RO-negative cells were positively selected for CCR7, yielding a CD45RA+CCR7+ population from which TemRA cells were excluded. The donors were healthy, HIV-negative adults who had no recently reported acute infections or vaccinations. Only Caucasian adults living in Nashville, Tennessee, USA were represented among the donors. After blood collection by leukapheresis, PBMCs were isolated using Ficoll-Histopaque density gradient centrifugation and then cryopreserved in the vapor phase of liquid nitrogen. Analytical flow cytometry was used to check the purity and quantity of each magnetically sorted T cell population. Genomic DNA was isolated from each sorted fraction and quantified by UV absorbance on a Nanodrop 2000c.

Rearrangement joined TRBV27 to TRBJ2-2, with 8 bases aligning to TRBD2. The receptor was derived from a woman in her 30s in good health. What was sequenced was naive CD8+ T cells sorted from blood. The meaning of the sample's cell subset or site label: CD45RA+CCR7+. The DNA is as follows: TGTGCCAGCAGGATCCTAGCGGGTAACACCGGGGAGCTGTTTTTT. The translation is CASRILAGNTGELFF.